Presented here are 13 T cell receptor beta chains from one specimen sequenced in a study of beta chain features in type 1 diabetes. Reverse transcription of all isolated RNA meant that expressed TCRB transcripts were sequenced. Generated by immunoSEQ multiplex PCR, the TCRdb table keeps only in-frame clones and is missing some. This table has hundreds of thousands of clones, more than 12% appearing once. What these receptors recognize is not known. General study results and limits: People with Type 1 diabetes carried modestly yet significantly shorter TCRB CDR3s in all four CD4+ subsets.

Material for sequencing was naive CD4+ T cells from blood. These receptors originate from a young man with type 1 diabetes.

The chain recombines TRBV7-9 with TRBJ1-3; D gene ambiguous. Trimming took 5 bases from V and 0 from J, leaving 14 bases between them. The CDR3 runs 16 residues. CDR1 is SEHNR and CDR2 is FQNEAQ in the germline V gene (reference sequence). The CDR3 reads CASSPGVGNSGNTIYF. In nucleotides, the CDR3 is TGTGCCAGCAGCCCCGGAGTCGGCAACTCTGGAAACACCATATATTTT.

This clone was observed a few times. The same CDR3 is also encoded by other DNA sequences in this sample. The genes are TRBV7-2 and TRBJ2-1; D call uncertain. Trimming took off 0 bases at V and 6 bases at J, with 6 bases between the two ends. Looked up from germline, CDR1 is SGHTA and CDR2 is FQGNSA. This CDR3 has 13 amino acids. CDR3 amino acids: CASSLAPGNEQFF. In nucleotides, the CDR3 is TGTGCCAGCAGCTTAGCGCCAGGCAATGAGCAGTTCTTC.

This clone has more than one count but fewer than ten. This chain connects TRBV30 to TRBJ2-1; the match to TRBD1 covers 8 bases. Unmatched junction bases numbered 5, after V lost 0 bases and J lost 7 bases. The V gene's germline CDR1 is GTSNPN and CDR2 SVGIG (reference sequence). This CDR3 is built from 14 residues. CDR3 residues: CAWSVYRGANEQFF. In nucleotides, the CDR3 is TGTGCCTGGAGTGTATACAGGGGGGCAAATGAGCAGTTCTTC.

The chain employs TRBV7-3 and TRBJ1-1; D is uncertain. The CDR3 spans 12 residues. Trimming stripped 6 bases from V and 0 bases from J, with 5 bases between. CDR1 and CDR2 (germline): SGHTA, FQGTGA. The CDR3 reads CASSGMNTEAFF. As DNA, the CDR3 is TGTGCCAGCAGTGGGATGAACACTGAAGCTTTCTTT.

In its sample, this clone was seen a few times. The J gene is TRBJ1-2, the V gene TRBV4-3; D gene ambiguous. The CDR3 loop spans 16 amino acids. The V end lost 4 bases, the J end lost 4 bases, and 19 bases lay between the germline ends. Per germline, CDR1 LGHNA and CDR2 YSLEER. The CDR3 reads CASSPTHTFGSYGYTF. The CDR3 coding sequence is TGCGCCAGCAGCCCAACTCATACGTTCGGGAGCTATGGCTACACCTTC.

The chain recombines TRBV28 with TRBJ1-1, with D hard to call. The ends were cut back, 2 bases at V and 0 bases at J, with 4 bases in the middle. Germline CDR1 reads MDHEN; CDR2 reads SYDVKM. The CDR3 totals 13 residues. CDR3 in DNA: TGTGCCAGCAGTTTAAGCGTGAACACTGAAGCTTTCTTT. Its translation is CASSLSVNTEAFF.

The genes are TRBV28 and TRBJ2-3; 7 positions agree with TRBD2. The CDR3 spans 14 residues. Looked up from germline, CDR1 is MDHEN and CDR2 is SYDVKM. Trimming took 10 bases from V and 3 from J; bases not matched to a gene: 10. For the CDR3, the DNA is TGTGCCACCCGACGGGCGGGGGTAACAGATACGCAGTATTTT. Translated, it gives CATRRAGVTDTQYF.

The chain joins TRBV15 to TRBJ1-2; tentative D call: TRBD1 (5 bases). Trimming cost V 7 bases and J 0 bases, with 18 bases left between them. Germline assignment: CDR1 LNHNV and CDR2 YYDKDF (reference sequence). This CDR3 is built from 16 residues. CDR3 nucleotide sequence: TGTGCCACCAAAGATGGAACCGTGGGGGCTAACTATGGCTACACCTTC. Translation: CATKDGTVGANYGYTF. The complete variable domain, with remaining parts taken from reference TRBV15 and TRBJ1-2, reads DAMVIQNPRYQVTQFGKPVTLSCSQTLNHNVMYWYQQKSSQAPKLLFHYYDKDFNNEADTPDNFQSRRPNTSFCFLDIRSPGLGDTAMYLCATKDGTVGANYGYTFGSGTRLTVV.

Written as DNA, the CDR3 is TGTGCCACCAGCAGAGATCCGGGGGGCACTCAGCCCCAGCATTTT. Translating it yields CATSRDPGGTQPQHF. This chain joins TRBV15 and TRBJ1-5, with D possibly being TRBD1 (6 bases). CDR3 size: 15 residues. The V and J ends lost 0 bases and 6 bases respectively, with 12 bases between them. The germline gives CDR1 LNHNV, CDR2 YYDKDF (reference sequence). The entire variable domain, with the rest obtained from reference TRBV15 and TRBJ1-5, is as follows: DAMVIQNPRYQVTQFGKPVTLSCSQTLNHNVMYWYQQKSSQAPKLLFHYYDKDFNNEADTPDNFQSRRPNTSFCFLDIRSPGLGDTAMYLCATSRDPGGTQPQHFGDGTRLSIL.

This chain joins TRBV30 and TRBJ2-2; D is undetermined. V lost 0 bases and J 4 bases, leaving 9 bases between the germline ends. Germline assignment: CDR1 GTSNPN and CDR2 SVGIG (reference sequence). The CDR3 is made up of 14 amino acids. The CDR3 DNA reads TGTGCCTGGAGTGTGACTTACACCACCGGGGAGCTGTTTTTT. The encoded protein is CAWSVTYTTGELFF. Filled out from reference TRBV30 and TRBJ2-2, the complete variable domain reads SQTIHQWPATLVQPVGSPLSLECTVEGTSNPNLYWYRQAAGRGLQLLFYSVGIGQISSEVPQNLSASRPQDRQFILSSKKLLLSDSGFYLCAWSVTYTTGELFFGEGSRLTVL.

This chain joins TRBV4-1 and TRBJ2-2, with 10 bases fitting TRBD1. From germline, CDR1 is MGHRA and CDR2 YSYEKL. The CDR3 is 16 residues long. The V and J ends lost 2 bases and 6 bases, in that order; junction bases with no gene match: 6. CDR3 DNA: TGCGCCAGCAGCCAAATTTGGGGACAGGGGCCCGGGGAGCTGTTTTTT. As protein: CASSQIWGQGPGELFF.

The chain couples TRBV28 to TRBJ2-3; no clear D gene. The CDR3 is 13 residues long. Between the trimmed V and J ends, which lost 3 bases and 4 bases, there was a span of 8 bases. Germline V lookup: CDR1 MDHEN, CDR2 SYDVKM. The CDR3 is CASSFPTADTQYF. The CDR3 region has the DNA TGTGCCAGCAGTTTCCCAACGGCAGATACGCAGTATTTT.

This chain uses TRBV30 with TRBJ2-3, with a tentative D call TRBD2 (5 bases). The CDR3 loop spans 14 amino acids. CDR1 is GTSNPN and CDR2 is SVGIG in the germline V gene (reference sequence). Trimming left V 2 bases short and J 2 bases short, with 11 bases between. The CDR3 here is CAWSPAAPTDTQYF. The CDR3 nucleotides are TGTGCCTGGAGTCCAGCGGCTCCCACAGATACGCAGTATTTT.